A selection of T cell receptor beta chains follows, all from one sample in a study of blood T cell repertoires in COVID-19. Only in-frame clones appear in the TCRdb table, and some are missing; sequencing was by immunoSEQ multiplex PCR. The sample yields about 360,000 clones, around 86% seen once. Sequencing was carried out using peripheral blood. Receptors were obtained from a human donor in a cohort sampled during active COVID-19. The CDR3 runs from the conserved cysteine through the conserved F or W. The D gene is left open where the match is weak. Rows give clone size only sometimes, using once, few, many, or a class for an expanded clone.

J gene	D gene	clone size	V gene	CDR3 DNA	CDR3 protein
TRBJ2-3	TRBD2	NA	TRBV7-2	TGTGCCAGCAGCTTGTCTAGCGGGGGGATCCCCCCAGGTACGCAGTATTTT	CASSLSSGGIPPGTQYF
TRBJ1-2	TRBD1	NA	TRBV19	TGTGCCAGTAGTATCCAGACAGGGCTTTCCGGGGGCTATGGCTACACCTTC	CASSIQTGLSGGYGYTF
TRBJ2-7	NA	NA	TRBV29-1	TGCAGCGTCGGGGTTATTGGGGGCGCGTTCTACGAGCAGTACTTC	CSVGVIGGAFYEQYF
TRBJ1-4	TRBD1	NA	TRBV19	TGTGCCACCAGGGGGAGGCTTAATGAAAAACTGTTTTTT	CATRGRLNEKLFF
TRBJ1-1	TRBD1	NA	TRBV29-1	TGCAGCGTTGGGGGGACAGGGAACGGTGAAGCTTTCTTT	CSVGGTGNGEAFF
TRBJ2-3	TRBD2	NA	TRBV7-8	TGTGCCAGCAGCCCCGCTAGCGGGAGGGATGGAGATACGCAGTATTTT	CASSPASGRDGDTQYF
TRBJ1-2	TRBD1	NA	TRBV30	TGTGCCTGGACAGGCAGGGGGCGCATAGGCTACACCTTC	CAWTGRGRIGYTF
TRBJ2-5	NA	NA	TRBV19	TGTGCCAGTAGTATAGTCGCAGGCCAAGAGACCCAGTACTTC	CASSIVAGQETQYF
TRBJ2-2	NA	NA	TRBV12-2	TGTGCAATTCAGATCCGGGACAGGGATACCGGGGAGCTGTTTTTT	CAIQIRDRDTGELFF
TRBJ2-1	NA	many	TRBV7-2	TGTGCCAGCAGCCCATTCGGCAAGAGGAATGAGCAGTTCTTC	CASSPFGKRNEQFF
TRBJ2-7	NA	NA	TRBV6-1	TGTGCCAGCAGTGAAGCCCTGGGTAGTGGTCCTCCAGGGCAGTACTTC	CASSEALGSGPPGQYF
TRBJ1-2	NA	NA	TRBV12-3/TRBV12-4	TGTGCCAGCAGCACAGGGTCCCGAGGCTACACCTTC	CASSTGSRGYTF
TRBJ1-6	NA	NA	TRBV19	TGTGCCAGTAGTATAGGTTCTCGAGAGTCCTATAATTCACCCCTCCACTTT	CASSIGSRESYNSPLHF
TRBJ1-4	TRBD1	once	TRBV6-6	TGTGCCAGCAGTTACTCCTGGACAGGGAGGGCTGAGAAACTGTTTTTT	CASSYSWTGRAEKLFF
TRBJ1-5	NA	NA	TRBV9	TGTGCCAGCAGCGTAGGCCACTATAGCAATCAGCCCCAGCATTTT	CASSVGHYSNQPQHF
TRBJ2-2	TRBD1	NA	TRBV5-4	TGTGCCAGCAGCCCACCTAGGACAGGGGCCAACACCGGGGAGCTGTTTTTT	CASSPPRTGANTGELFF
TRBJ1-2	NA	NA	TRBV30	TGTGCCTGGACTAGGGGGGACGGGGGGTTCTATGGCTACACCTTC	CAWTRGDGGFYGYTF
TRBJ1-2	NA	NA	TRBV10-3	TGTGCCAGCGCGTGGGCCTATGGCTACACCTTC	CASAWAYGYTF
TRBJ1-5	NA	NA	TRBV7-2	TGTGCCAGCAGCCCCCACGGGGGGGGAAACAATCAGCCCCAGCATTTT	CASSPHGGGNNQPQHF
TRBJ1-4	NA	NA	TRBV2	TGTGCCAGCAGGATGGGGGCATCAACGTATGAAAAACTGTTTTTT	CASRMGASTYEKLFF
TRBJ1-1	TRBD1	NA	TRBV27	TGTGCCAGCGGGACAGGGTTGAACACTGAAGCTTTCTTT	CASGTGLNTEAFF
TRBJ1-2	TRBD1	NA	TRBV5-1	TGCGCCAGCAGCTTGGGGCAGGGGGCCGTTCGGGACTATGGCTACACCTTC	CASSLGQGAVRDYGYTF